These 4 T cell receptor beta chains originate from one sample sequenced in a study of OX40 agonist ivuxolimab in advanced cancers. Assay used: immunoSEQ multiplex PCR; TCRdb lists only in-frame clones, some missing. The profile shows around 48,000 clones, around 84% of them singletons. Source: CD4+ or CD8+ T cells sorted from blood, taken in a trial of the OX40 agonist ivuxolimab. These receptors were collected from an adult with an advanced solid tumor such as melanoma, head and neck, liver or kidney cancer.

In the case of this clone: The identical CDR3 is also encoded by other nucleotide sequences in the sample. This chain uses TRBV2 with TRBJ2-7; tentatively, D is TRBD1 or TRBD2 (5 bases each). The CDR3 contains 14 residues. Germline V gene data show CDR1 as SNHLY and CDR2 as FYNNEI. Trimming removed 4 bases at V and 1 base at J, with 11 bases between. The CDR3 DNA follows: TGTGCCAGCAGTGGGGGGTCCTTATCCTACGAGCAGTACTTC. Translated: CASSGGSLSYEQYF.

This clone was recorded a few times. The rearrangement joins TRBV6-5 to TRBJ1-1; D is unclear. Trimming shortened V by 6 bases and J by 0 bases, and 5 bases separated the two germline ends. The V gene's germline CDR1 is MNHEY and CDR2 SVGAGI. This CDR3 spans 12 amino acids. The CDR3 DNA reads TGTGCCAGCAGAAAGTTGAACACTGAAGCTTTCTTT. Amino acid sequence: CASRKLNTEAFF.

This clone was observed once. CDR3 nucleotide sequence: TGCGCCAGCAGCCTACAGGAGGCTACCGAGCAGTACTTC. Translation gives CASSLQEATEQYF. V usage is TRBV4-1 and J usage is TRBJ2-7; D could derive from TRBD1 or TRBD2 (5 bases each). V lost 4 bases and J lost 6, with 13 bases in between. Germline V gene data show CDR1 as MGHRA and CDR2 as YSYEKL. The CDR3 extends over 13 amino acids.

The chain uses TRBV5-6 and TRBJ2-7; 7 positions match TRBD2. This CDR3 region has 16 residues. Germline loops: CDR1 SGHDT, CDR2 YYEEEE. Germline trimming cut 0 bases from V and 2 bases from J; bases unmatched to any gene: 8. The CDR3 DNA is TGTGCCAGCAGCTTGGTTCGACTAGCAACGGCCTACGAGCAGTACTTC. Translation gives CASSLVRLATAYEQYF.